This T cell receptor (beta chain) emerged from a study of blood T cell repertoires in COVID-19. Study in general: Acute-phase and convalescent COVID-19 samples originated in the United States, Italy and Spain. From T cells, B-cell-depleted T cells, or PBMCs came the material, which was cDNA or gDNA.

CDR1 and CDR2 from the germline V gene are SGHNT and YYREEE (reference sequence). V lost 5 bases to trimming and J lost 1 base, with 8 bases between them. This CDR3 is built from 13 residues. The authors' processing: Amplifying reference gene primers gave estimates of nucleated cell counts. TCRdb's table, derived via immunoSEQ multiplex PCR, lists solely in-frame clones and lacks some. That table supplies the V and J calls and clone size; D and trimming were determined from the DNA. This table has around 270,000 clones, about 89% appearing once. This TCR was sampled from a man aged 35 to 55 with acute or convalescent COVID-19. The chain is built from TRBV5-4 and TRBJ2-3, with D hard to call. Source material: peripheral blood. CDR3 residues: CASRWQGTDTQYF. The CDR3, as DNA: TGTGCCAGCAGGTGGCAGGGCACAGATACGCAGTATTTT.